A single sample is the source of the 24 T cell receptor beta chains below, sequenced in a study of blood T cell repertoires in COVID-19. Generated by immunoSEQ multiplex PCR, the TCRdb table keeps only in-frame clones and is missing some. The sample has 250,000 to 350,000 clones; over 75% are singletons. What was sequenced was peripheral blood. The source of these receptors is a woman between 45 and 65 years old who had recovered from COVID-19.

V and J are TRBV21-1 and TRBJ2-7; the table's D call of TRBD1 was not tested on the DNA. TRBV21-1 is given as a pseudogene. The CDR3 extends over 12 amino acids. The CDR3 DNA reads TGTGCCAGCAGCAGAGACATCTACGAGCAGTACTTC. Translated: CASSRDIYEQYF.

The V and J genes are TRBV5-4 and TRBJ2-1; TRBD2 matches 7 bases. The germline V gene encodes CDR1 SGHNT and CDR2 YYREEE (reference sequence). This CDR3 comprises 12 residues. With V trimmed by 8 bases and J by 8 bases, 7 bases remained unmatched. CDR3: CASFKGRDEQFF. The CDR3 coding sequence is TGTGCCAGTTTTAAGGGGAGGGATGAGCAGTTCTTC.

The chain recombines TRBV30 with TRBJ1-5, with D tentatively TRBD1 (5 bases). V was trimmed by 0 bases and J by 4 bases, leaving 16 bases between them. The length of the CDR3 is 16 residues. Germline assignment: CDR1 GTSNPN and CDR2 SVGIG (reference sequence). The CDR3 coding sequence is TGTGCCTGGAGTGTACAAGGCTTAGGGGCTAATCAGCCCCAGCATTTT. Translation gives CAWSVQGLGANQPQHF.

This clone has a single count. The CDR3 is CASIPAGRETQYF. CDR3 DNA sequence: TGTGCCAGCATCCCCGCAGGGCGAGAGACCCAGTACTTC. The V and J genes are TRBV6-5 and TRBJ2-5, with a weak D call TRBD1 (5 bases). Looked up from germline, CDR1 is MNHEY and CDR2 is SVGAGI. This CDR3 contains 13 residues. V lost 7 bases and J lost 4, with 13 bases in between.

The chain employs TRBV5-1 and TRBJ1-1; D unclear. The CDR3 is 14 residues long. CDR1 and CDR2 (germline): SGHRS, YFSETQ. V shed 6 bases and J shed 0 bases, with 12 bases lying between them. CDR3 nucleotide sequence: TGCGCCAGCACGCGAGCGCGGATGAACACTGAAGCTTTCTTT. Translated, it gives CASTRARMNTEAFF.

V and J are TRBV7-2 and TRBJ2-3; 13 positions agree with TRBD2. The J segment lost 10 bases and the V segment lost 5 bases, leaving 21 bases of the junction unmatched. This CDR3 is 19 amino acids long. Germline V gene lookup returns CDR1 SGHTA and CDR2 FQGNSA. CDR3: CASSPKTQLAGGPLSSQYF. For the CDR3, the DNA is TGTGCCAGCAGCCCGAAGACCCAACTAGCGGGAGGGCCACTTAGTTCGCAGTATTTT. The variable domain in full, completed from reference TRBV7-2 and TRBJ2-3, reads GAGVSQSPSNKVTEKGKDVELRCDPISGHTALYWYRQSLGQGLEFLIYFQGNSAPDKSGLPSDRFSAERTGGSVSTLTIQRTQQEDSAVYLCASSPKTQLAGGPLSSQYFGPGTRLTVL.

The chain uses TRBV11-2 and TRBJ1-6; 7 bases align to TRBD1. The CDR3 contains 15 residues. V was pared by 4 bases and J by 7 bases, with 7 bases of the junction left unmatched. CDR1 and CDR2 (germline): SGHAT, FQNNGV. CDR3 amino acids: CASSSDRFGNSPLHF. Written as DNA, the CDR3 is TGTGCCAGCAGCTCGGACAGGTTCGGGAATTCACCCCTCCACTTT.

The V call is TRBV9, the J call TRBJ1-6; the match to TRBD1 covers 7 bases. This CDR3 comprises 14 residues. CDR1 and CDR2 from the germline V gene are SGDLS and YYNGEE. V lost 4 bases to trimming and J lost 9 bases; unmatched junction nucleotides: 7. As DNA, the CDR3 is TGTGCCAGCAGCCCTGACAGGGTCTCTTCACCCCTCCACTTT. It is translated as CASSPDRVSSPLHF.

The CDR3 sequence is CASSAGGGPYEQYF. CDR3 bases: TGTGCCAGCAGTGCCGGTGGGGGCCCCTACGAGCAGTACTTC. V usage is TRBV6-2 or TRBV6-3 and J usage is TRBJ2-7; D may be TRBD1 (6 bases). The CDR3 contains 14 residues. Deletions cut 5 bases from V and 2 bases from J, with 13 bases between. The germline CDR1 and CDR2 sequences are MNHEY and SVGEGT.

This chain uses TRBV24-1 with TRBJ2-5; TRBD2 matches 9 bases. The CDR3 loop spans 15 amino acids. CDR1 and CDR2 (germline): KGHDR, SFDVKD. Germline trimming cut 3 bases from V and 1 base from J; bases unmatched to any gene: 2. This chain's CDR3 is CATSDQTSGQETQYF. The CDR3 bases are TGTGCCACCAGTGATCAGACTAGCGGCCAAGAGACCCAGTACTTC.

The rearrangement joins TRBV7-2 to TRBJ1-2; D perhaps matches TRBD1 (6 bases). V was shortened by 4 bases and J by 8 bases, with 14 bases between the two germline ends. This CDR3 has 13 amino acids. Germline lookup yields CDR1 SGHTA and CDR2 FQGNSA. Here the CDR3 reads CASSSGGGWGYTF. CDR3 bases: TGTGCCAGCAGCTCTGGTGGGGGCTGGGGCTACACCTTC. Based on the CDR3 plus reference TRBV7-2 and TRBJ1-2, the full variable domain is GAGVSQSPSNKVTEKGKDVELRCDPISGHTALYWYRQSLGQGLEFLIYFQGNSAPDKSGLPSDRFSAERTGGSVSTLTIQRTQQEDSAVYLCASSSGGGWGYTFGSGTRLTVV.

This chain links TRBV5-5 with TRBJ2-3, with TRBD2 matching 10 bases. The V gene end was trimmed by 3 bases and the J gene end by 14 bases; junction bases not matched to a gene: 18. The CDR3 runs to 16 residues. Looked up from germline, CDR1 is SGHKS and CDR2 is YYEKEE (reference sequence). In DNA, the CDR3 is TGTGCCAGCAGCTCCCGAGCGGGAGGGCCCGCCCCCAACGCGTATTTT. Its protein is CASSSRAGGPAPNAYF.

The V call is TRBV4-3, the J call TRBJ2-1; 7 bases are a match to TRBD2. This CDR3 has 16 residues. V shed 0 bases, J shed 8 bases, and the junction held 10 bases outside the gene matches. Germline V gene sequence: CDR1 LGHNA, CDR2 YSLEER. The CDR3 protein is CASSQEVRGGHYEQFF. In nucleotides, the CDR3 is TGCGCCAGCAGCCAAGAAGTGAGGGGAGGGCATTATGAGCAGTTCTTC.

The V and J genes are TRBV9 and TRBJ1-3; D ambiguous. The CDR3 has 17 residues. Trimming left V 3 bases short and J 0 bases short, with 16 bases between. CDR1 is SGDLS and CDR2 is YYNGEE in the germline V gene. The CDR3 loop reads CASSDRPQPYSGNTIYF. For the CDR3, the DNA is TGTGCCAGCAGCGACAGACCACAGCCTTACTCTGGAAACACCATATATTTT. Looking up the rest from reference TRBV9 and TRBJ1-3 gives the full variable domain: DSGVTQTPKHLITATGQRVTLRCSPRSGDLSVYWYQQSLDQGLQFLIQYYNGEERAKGNILERFSAQQFPDLHSELNLSSLELGDSALYFCASSDRPQPYSGNTIYFGEGSWLTVV.

The V gene is TRBV18, the J gene TRBJ2-2, with D maybe TRBD1 (6 bases). The CDR3 has 14 amino acids. The V end lost 5 bases, the J end lost 3 bases, and 10 bases lay between the germline ends. Germline loops: CDR1 KGHSH, CDR2 LQKENI. The CDR3: CASSNRVDTGELFF. As DNA, the CDR3 is TGTGCCAGCTCAAACAGGGTGGACACCGGGGAGCTGTTTTTT.

This clone was counted a few times. The chain recombines TRBV29-1 with TRBJ2-1; 7 bases are a match to TRBD2. Per germline, CDR1 SQVTM and CDR2 ANQGSEA. This CDR3 comprises 15 residues. V dropped 5 bases and J dropped 3; count of bases not matched to a gene: 10. The CDR3 region is CSVSKAAGVYNEQFF. CDR3 DNA sequence: TGCAGCGTTAGTAAGGCGGCGGGAGTCTACAATGAGCAGTTCTTC.

The chain uses TRBV29-1 and TRBJ1-1; the match to TRBD1 covers 8 bases. This CDR3 comprises 10 residues. V dropped 6 bases and J dropped 11; count of bases not matched to a gene: 5. Looked up from germline, CDR1 is SQVTM and CDR2 is ANQGSEA. Here the CDR3 reads CSVVGDRAFF. CDR3 bases: TGCAGCGTCGTAGGGGACAGGGCTTTCTTT.

The chain couples TRBV7-2 to TRBJ1-5; D is possibly TRBD1 (5 bases). V was pared by 5 bases and J by 7 bases, with 15 bases between. Germline-derived CDR1 and CDR2 are SGHTA and FQGNSA. The CDR3 length is 14 residues. CDR3 nucleotides: TGTGCCAGCAGCATACGGCAGGGCGGCCAGCCCCAGCATTTT. This gives the protein CASSIRQGGQPQHF.

The chain carries TRBV7-2 and TRBJ1-2; D unclear. This CDR3 has 13 residues. The V and J ends lost 5 bases and 5 bases respectively, with 12 bases between them. In germline, CDR1 is SGHTA, CDR2 FQGNSA. The CDR3 here is CASSPRSVYGYTF. In DNA, the CDR3 is TGTGCCAGCAGCCCCAGGTCTGTTTATGGCTACACCTTC.

J is TRBJ2-3 and V is TRBV19; TRBD2 matches at 8 bases. This CDR3 contains 15 residues. Germline V CDR1 and CDR2: LNHDA, SQIVND (reference sequence). V was pared by 3 bases and J by 2 bases, with 4 bases of the junction left unmatched. The CDR3 sequence: CASSILAGHTDTQYF. As DNA, the CDR3 is TGTGCCAGTAGTATCTTAGCGGGGCACACAGATACGCAGTATTTT.

This sequence joins TRBV6-5 and TRBJ2-2; no definite D call. There are 14 residues in the CDR3. The V end was cut by 6 bases, the J end by 6 bases, with 14 bases between. Per the germline V gene, CDR1 is MNHEY and CDR2 is SVGAGI. The CDR3 spells CASSQFQVAGELFF. CDR3 coding DNA: TGTGCCAGCAGCCAATTCCAGGTCGCCGGGGAGCTGTTTTTT.

The chain recombines TRBV3-1 (or the pseudogene TRBV3-2) with TRBJ2-1; TRBD1 is a possible D gene (6 bases). Trimming took 3 bases from V and 9 from J, leaving 12 bases between them. The germline gives CDR1 LGHDT, CDR2 YNNKEL (reference sequence). This CDR3 is built from 13 residues. The CDR3: CASSQDLGAEQFF. The DNA for the CDR3 is TGTGCCAGCAGCCAGGACTTGGGGGCTGAGCAGTTCTTC.

This sequence joins TRBV19 and TRBJ2-1; 11 bases align to TRBD1. V lost 5 bases, J lost 3 bases, and 15 bases stayed unmatched. CDR1 LNHDA and CDR2 SQIVND come from the germline V gene (reference sequence). This CDR3 has 19 amino acids. CDR3: CASSQRHLTGTGGYNEQFF. The CDR3 coding sequence is TGTGCCAGTAGTCAGCGTCACTTAACCGGGACAGGGGGCTACAATGAGCAGTTCTTC.

The table lists this clone with a few counts. V is TRBV19 and J is TRBJ1-2; D gene uncertain. Per germline, CDR1 LNHDA and CDR2 SQIVND (reference sequence). The CDR3 contains 14 residues. The ends were cut back, 5 bases at V and 4 bases at J, with 14 bases in the middle. The CDR3 DNA reads as TGTGCCAGTAGTCTCACGGCAGACTTCTATGGCTACACCTTC. This gives the protein CASSLTADFYGYTF.